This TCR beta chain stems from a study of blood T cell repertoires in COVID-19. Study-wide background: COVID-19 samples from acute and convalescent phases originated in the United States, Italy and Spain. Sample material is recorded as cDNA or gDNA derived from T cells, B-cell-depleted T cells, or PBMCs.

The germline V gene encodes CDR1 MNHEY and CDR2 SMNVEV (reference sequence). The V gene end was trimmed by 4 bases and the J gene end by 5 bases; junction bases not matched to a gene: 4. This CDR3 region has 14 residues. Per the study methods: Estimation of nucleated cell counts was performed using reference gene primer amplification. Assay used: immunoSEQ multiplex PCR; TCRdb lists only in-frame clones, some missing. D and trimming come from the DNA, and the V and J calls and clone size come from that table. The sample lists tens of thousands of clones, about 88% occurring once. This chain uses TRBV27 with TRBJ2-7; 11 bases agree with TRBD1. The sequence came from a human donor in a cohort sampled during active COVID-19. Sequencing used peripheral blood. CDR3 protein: CASSYGTGGNEQYF. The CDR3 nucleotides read TGTGCCAGCAGTTATGGGACAGGGGGTAACGAGCAGTACTTC.